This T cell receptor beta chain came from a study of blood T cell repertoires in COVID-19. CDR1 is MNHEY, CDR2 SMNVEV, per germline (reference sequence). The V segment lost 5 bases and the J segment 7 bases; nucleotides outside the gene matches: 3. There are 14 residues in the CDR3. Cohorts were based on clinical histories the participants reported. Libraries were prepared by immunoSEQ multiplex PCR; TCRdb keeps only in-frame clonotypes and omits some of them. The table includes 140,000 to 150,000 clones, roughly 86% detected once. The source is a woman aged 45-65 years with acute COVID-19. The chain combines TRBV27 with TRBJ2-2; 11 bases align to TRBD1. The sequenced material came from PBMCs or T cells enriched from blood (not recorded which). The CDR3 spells CASSGTGGVGELFF. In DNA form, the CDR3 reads TGTGCCAGCAGTGGGACAGGGGGGGTCGGGGAGCTGTTTTTT.